Sequencing of this T cell receptor beta chain was carried out in a study of vaccination effects on CD4 cells after COVID-19. Assay used: immunoSEQ multiplex PCR; TCRdb lists only in-frame clones, some missing. Seen here are around 56,000 clones, about 83% observed once, and the top ten hold under 3.5%. After less than twelve days in culture, the CD4+ T cells were isolated. Vaccine recipients lacked prior SARS-CoV-2 infection and had negative nucleocapsid antibodies. On both days 3 and 7, half of the culture medium was replaced with IL-2 medium. Germline loops: CDR1 SNHLY, CDR2 FYNNEI. The ends were cut back, 6 bases at V and 4 bases at J, with 20 bases in the middle. This CDR3 is 16 amino acids long. The study's findings and limits: From healthy vaccinees, only 1 of 255 vaccine-induced clones also reacted to common cold coronaviruses. Late in the post-vaccination period, infection-induced and vaccine-induced clones underwent marked clonal contraction.

Notes on this clone: Its target is not known.

This clonotype was obtained from a human donor who received a COVID-19 vaccine. The rearrangement uses TRBV2 and TRBJ2-3; D tentatively reads TRBD1 or TRBD2 (6 bases each). Sequences were derived from CD4+ T cells from PBMCs cultured without peptide, sampled before COVID-19 vaccination. This CDR3 is CASSDRIQGGADTQYF. As DNA, the CDR3 is TGTGCCAGCAGCGACCGAATACAGGGAGGTGCAGATACGCAGTATTTT.